This record concerns one TCR beta chain sequence. What it recognizes is unknown. This entry belongs to a study of T cell clones after liver transplantation. On the study more broadly: HCV positivity affected three of eight recipients; the rest lacked autoimmune or viral indications. Timepoints were pre-transplant, pre-withdrawal, and after withdrawal was completed or failed.

TCRdb keeps only in-frame clones here, not all; method: immunoSEQ multiplex PCR. The sample includes roughly 8,100 clones, 80% seen only once; the top ten take approximately 41%. The study's findings and limits: In a couple of subjects, few donor cells limited the measurable donor-reactive repertoire.

V was clipped by 4 bases and J by 1 base, with 12 bases between them. There are 14 residues in the CDR3. In germline, CDR1 is SGDLS, CDR2 YYNGEE. The TCR originated in a human donor who received a liver transplant. The chain is built from TRBV9 and TRBJ2-7; D might be TRBD1 (6 bases). The sample consisted of CD8+ T cells from blood, taken before liver transplant. CDR3 DNA sequence: TGTGCCAGCAGCCCCGGACAGAGTTCCTACGAGCAGTACTTC. Its translation is CASSPGQSSYEQYF. Full variable domain (remainder filled in from reference TRBV9 and TRBJ2-7): DSGVTQTPKHLITATGQRVTLRCSPRSGDLSVYWYQQSLDQGLQFLIQYYNGEERAKGNILERFSAQQFPDLHSELNLSSLELGDSALYFCASSPGQSSYEQYFGPGTRLTVT.